The source of this TCR beta chain is a study of T cells in Graves' hyperthyroidism and ophthalmopathy (dated by TCRdb to about 2019). The study in broad terms: To identify distinguishing TCR V-J signatures, a discovery cohort of some 99 patients was used, comprising some 45 with Graves' ophthalmopathy and roughly 60 with stable Graves' hyperthyroidism. Whether ophthalmopathy could be predicted prospectively was tested in an independent validation cohort made up of some 20 hyperthyroidism patients plus 17 patients who later progressed to ophthalmopathy. For training and testing, the 100 or so patients in the discovery cohort were randomly divided in a 7:3 ratio. In six Graves' hyperthyroidism patients, the study also compared T-cell repertoires from thyroid tissue with T-cell repertoires from blood. Once sampling was done, hyperthyroidism patients were given methimazole at a starting dose of 30 mg daily, whereas ophthalmopathy patients were given high-dose intravenous methylprednisolone. TCR Vbeta CDR3 sequencing of roughly 140 peripheral blood samples (43 ophthalmopathy, under 80 hyperthyroidism and roughly 17 progressor patients) is reported in the paper. Overall study results and their limits: In cross-validation, a model built on a 13 V-J signature told ophthalmopathy apart from stable hyperthyroidism with under 90% sensitivity and about 81% specificity, and in testing the same model reached 80%/75%. Sample size was not statistically predetermined, and investigators were not blinded to group allocation. In validation, the model predicted progression to ophthalmopathy a median of approximately 6.6 months before onset, with roughly 70% sensitivity and 72.22% specificity. Most expanded thyroid clonotypes (frequency above 0.001) were also detected in blood, suggesting blood repertoires may reflect thyroid immune responses.

Amplification of TCR beta CDR3 regions was carried out from RNA transcripts. For the first round of RT-PCR on the TCR CDR3, the HTBI primer set was used together with the Qiagen OneStep RT-PCR kit. The libraries were constructed in a second round of multiplex PCR and then size-selected and purified. The libraries were sequenced on an Illumina HiSeq2000 using paired-end 100 bp reads. The authors processed their data as follows. Raw data were processed with SOAPnuke, discarding reads with adapters, uncalled bases, mean Phred below 15, or no exact constant-primer or identifier match. High-quality paired reads were merged using COPE v1.2.5, and each unique nucleotide sequence was defined as a clonotype. Clonotypes were aligned to IMGT TRBV, TRBD and TRBJ reference segments using MiTCR v1.1. Analysis was restricted to V-J combinations with a frequency above 0.0001, which covered just over 98% of repertoires. A TCS score was defined as the ratio of F50 (clonal expansion) to E x V (chaos), with BLOSUM62-based TCRdist applied between CDR3 peptides within each V-J. Welch's t-statistics and random forest reduced around 520 V-J features to 13, which were used in a naive Bayes classifier (R e1071). TCRdb trimmed public reads at Q25 via fastp, called clones via MiXCR and kept in-frame beta chains. Each CDR3 protein gets just one entry, which takes the most common genes and DNA from the rows behind it. In this record, the V and J calls reflect TCRdb's handling and not the investigators' own analysis. The sample table records roughly 580,000 distinct CDR3 sequences; under 60% of these occur just once. The ten most abundant clones make up 8% to 8.5% of the sample.

Graves' hyperthyroidism was defined as stable when no progression to ophthalmopathy occurred over 18 months of follow-up. The hyperthyroidism patients were between 18 and 65 years old and newly diagnosed, with a disease duration of less than 2 months. Patients with uncontrolled infections, other autoimmune diseases, pregnancy or lactation were excluded. Diagnoses were established on the basis of clinical symptoms, serum thyroxine and TRAb, thyroid ultrasound, and orbital computed tomography. Total RNA was extracted with Trizol reagent, and quality was checked on an Agilent 2100 Bioanalyzer. Concerning this clonotype: Its recognized antigen is unknown. Base quality data are lacking; no much larger clone is found one base away.

This receptor was taken from a woman younger than 30 with Graves' hyperthyroidism. Donor details come from another sample of the same person, matched by shared clones. Sequencing was done on a sample of peripheral blood or thyroid tissue (not recorded which).

The DNA reads TGCAGCGCCCGGGACAGGACTTTAGAAGCTTTCTTT. Protein translation: CSARDRTLEAFF. The rearranged chain carries TRBV29-1 and TRBJ1-1; TRBD1 agrees with 8 junctional bases. From the germline V gene, CDR1 is SQVTM and CDR2 is ANQGSEA. The CDR3 has 12 amino acids, counting the end cysteine and phenylalanine. Solely the CDR3 DNA is kept, with 36 bases framed from the first base. At the junction V is shortened by 7 bases and J by 8 bases; bases outside the gene matches: 9.